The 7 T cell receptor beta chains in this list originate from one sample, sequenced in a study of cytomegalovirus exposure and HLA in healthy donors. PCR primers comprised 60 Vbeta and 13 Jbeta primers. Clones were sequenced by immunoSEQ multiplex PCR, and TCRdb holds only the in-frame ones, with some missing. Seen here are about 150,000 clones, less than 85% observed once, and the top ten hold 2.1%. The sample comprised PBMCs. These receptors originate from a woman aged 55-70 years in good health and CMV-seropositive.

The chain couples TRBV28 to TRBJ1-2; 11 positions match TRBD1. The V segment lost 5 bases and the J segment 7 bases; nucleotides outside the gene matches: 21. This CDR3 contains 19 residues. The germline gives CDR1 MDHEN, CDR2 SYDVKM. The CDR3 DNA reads TGTGCCAGCAGTCCATCAGCTCCGGACAGGGGGCTTGCCGTTATTGGCTACACCTTC. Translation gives CASSPSAPDRGLAVIGYTF.

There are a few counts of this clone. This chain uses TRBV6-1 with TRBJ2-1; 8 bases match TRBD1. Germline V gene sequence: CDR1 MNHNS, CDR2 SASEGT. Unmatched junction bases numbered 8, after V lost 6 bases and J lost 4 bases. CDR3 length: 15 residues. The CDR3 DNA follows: TGTGCCAGCAGGCACCCCGGGACAGGATACAATGAGCAGTTCTTC. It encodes CASRHPGTGYNEQFF.

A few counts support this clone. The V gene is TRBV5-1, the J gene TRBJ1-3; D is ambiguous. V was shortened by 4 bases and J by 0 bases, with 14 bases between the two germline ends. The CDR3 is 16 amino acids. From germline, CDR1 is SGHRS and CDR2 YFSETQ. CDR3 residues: CASSPLSPNSGNTIYF. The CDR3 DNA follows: TGCGCCAGCAGCCCACTAAGCCCGAACTCTGGAAACACCATATATTTT.

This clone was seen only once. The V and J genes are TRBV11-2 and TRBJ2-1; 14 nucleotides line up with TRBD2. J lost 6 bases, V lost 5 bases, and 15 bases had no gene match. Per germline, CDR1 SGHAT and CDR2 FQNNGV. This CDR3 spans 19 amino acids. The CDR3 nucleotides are TGTGCCAGCAGCGCGCCCGGGACTAGCGGGAGCCCGCCCGGCAATGAGCAGTTCTTC. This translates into CASSAPGTSGSPPGNEQFF. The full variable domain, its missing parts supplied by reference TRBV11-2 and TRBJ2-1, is EAGVAQSPRYKIIEKRQSVAFWCNPISGHATLYWYQQILGQGPKLLIQFQNNGVVDDSQLPKDRFSAERLKGVDSTLKIQPAKLEDSAVYLCASSAPGTSGSPPGNEQFFGPGTRLTVL.

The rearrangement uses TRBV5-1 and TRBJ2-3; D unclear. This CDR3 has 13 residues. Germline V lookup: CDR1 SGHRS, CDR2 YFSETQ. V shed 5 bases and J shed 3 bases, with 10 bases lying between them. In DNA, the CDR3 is TGCGCCAGCAGGGATGACTCAACAGATACGCAGTATTTT. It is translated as CASRDDSTDTQYF.

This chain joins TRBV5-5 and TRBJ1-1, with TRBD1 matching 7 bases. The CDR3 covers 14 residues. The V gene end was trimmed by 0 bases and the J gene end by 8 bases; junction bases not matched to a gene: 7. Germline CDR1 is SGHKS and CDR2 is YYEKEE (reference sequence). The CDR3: CASSLASYRGEAFF. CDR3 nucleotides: TGTGCCAGCAGCTTGGCATCGTACAGGGGAGAAGCTTTCTTT.

The CDR3 DNA is TGTGCCAGCAGCTTTAAACAGATGTACCAAGAGACCCAGTACTTC. This translates into CASSFKQMYQETQYF. The J gene is TRBJ2-5, the V gene TRBV7-2; D unclear. The V and J ends lost 3 bases and 0 bases respectively, with 11 bases between them. Germline CDR1 SGHTA, CDR2 FQGNSA. The CDR3 is 15 residues long.